This T cell receptor (beta chain) was identified in a study of neurological immune-mediated disorders. Findings of the study overall: Patients with HTLV-1-associated myelopathy showed the most TCR clonal expansion. Those with multiple sclerosis showed the least, falling below healthy controls. Private repertoires in all groups were suggested by the finding that expanded clones across subjects shared no CDR3 amino acid sequences.

At least ten counts were recorded for this clonotype. Antigen specificity is unknown. With V trimmed by 3 bases and J by 3 bases, 5 bases remained unmatched. The CDR3 consists of 16 residues. Germline values: CDR1 MDHEN, CDR2 SYDVKM. TCRdb analysed the 5' RACE reads with MiXCR anew, one entry per CDR3 protein. The sample contains about 46,000 distinct CDR3 sequences, around 10% of which appear only once. The sequenced material came from PBMCs. This chain joins TRBV28 and TRBJ2-6; 7 bases are shared with TRBD1. The receptor was isolated from a man aged 65 to 85 with HTLV-1-associated myelopathy (HAM/TSP). The CDR3 DNA follows: TGTGCCAGCAGTTTTCTGACAGGGTTTGGGGCCAACGTCCTGACTTTC. This sequence encodes CASSFLTGFGANVLTF.